This T cell receptor (beta chain) is drawn from a study of blood T cells in healthy people across ages. Combining a sample-barcoded 5' primer with a J-beta primer mix, a second PCR ran for about 7 to 11 cycles. A template-switch adaptor with 12 random nucleotides tagged each cDNA molecule. TCRdb re-analysed the 5' RACE reads in MiXCR, keeping a single row per CDR3 protein. The data show fewer than 1.5 million distinct CDR3 sequences, about 43% seen once. In the case of this clonotype: What it binds is not known.

The germline gives CDR1 SSHAT, CDR2 FNYEAQ (reference sequence). There are 13 residues in the CDR3. V lost 1 base and J 7 bases, leaving 8 bases between the germline ends. The study's findings and limits: Estimates drawn from one million T cells were deemed to understate diversity. A roughly linear fall in TCR beta diversity per million T cells was seen with increasing age. In these data, TCR beta diversity tracked strongly with naive T cell percentage.

This chain joins TRBV7-7 and TRBJ2-1; unclear D gene. Input material: blood. The sequence derives from a woman between 18 and 29 years old in good health. The CDR3 loop is CASSLDRWNEQFF. In DNA, the CDR3 is TGTGCCAGCAGCTTAGATCGTTGGAATGAGCAGTTCTTC.